The 15 T cell receptor beta chains in this list originate from one sample, sequenced in a study of T cells in women clearing cervical HPV infection. Clones were sequenced by immunoSEQ multiplex PCR, and TCRdb holds only the in-frame ones, with some missing. The sample shows 30,000 to 35,000 clones, and 7.5% to 9.5% sits with its ten largest clones. Material for sequencing was blood buffy coat. These receptors were taken from a woman between 18 and 75 years old with a cervical HPV16 infection that either progressed to CIN3+ or cleared (not recorded which).

Concerning this clone itself: Read data end 3 residues before the CDR3 end; the end is taken from the germline J gene. This rearrangement joins TRBV6-1 to TRBJ2-5, with a possible D match to TRBD2 (6 bases). From germline, CDR1 is MNHNS and CDR2 SASEGT. CDR3 length equals 18 residues. The ends were cut back, 0 bases at V and 1 base at J, with 18 bases in the middle. CDR3 sequence reads: CASSEALRGWRAQETQYF. Incomplete CDR3 DNA: TGTGCCAGCAGTGAAGCGCTTCGGGGGTGGCGGGCCCAAGAGACC.

For this clone: The read ends 3 residues before the CDR3 terminus; that terminus is restored from the germline J gene. J is TRBJ2-7 and V is TRBV11-2; 7 bases are a match to TRBD1. J was trimmed by 4 bases and V by 3 bases; bases with no gene match: 0. This CDR3 has 12 residues. The germline V gene encodes CDR1 SGHAT and CDR2 FQNNGV. The CDR3 region is CASSLTGYEQYF. CDR3 bases read: TGTGCCAGCAGCTTGACAGGGTACGAG.

About this clone: The read comes to an end 3 residues before the CDR3 does, leaving the germline J gene to fill in the end. The rearrangement joins TRBV2 to TRBJ2-3; TRBD2 matches at 15 bases. CDR3 length: 16 residues. Germline V CDR1 and CDR2: SNHLY, FYNNEI. Partial CDR3 DNA: TGTGCGAGCGTCAGGACTAGCGGGGGGGCTCAAGAGACG. Encoded protein: CASVRTSGGAQET. The CDR3 as a whole reads CASVRTSGGAQETQYF.

About this clone itself: The read finishes 3 residues shy of the CDR3 end, and the germline J gene is used to complete it. This sequence joins TRBV6-2 or TRBV6-3 and TRBJ2-2; 8 nucleotides match TRBD1. The trim removed 5 bases at V and 7 bases at J, leaving 6 bases unmatched. CDR1 and CDR2 from the germline V gene are MNHEY and SVGEGT. This CDR3 region has 14 residues. Incomplete CDR3 DNA: TGTGCCAGCAGTCGGACAGGGTGGATCGGGGAG. It encodes CASSRTGWIGE. The CDR3 reads in full as CASSRTGWIGELFF.

On this clone itself: The sequenced fragment ends 3 residues before the CDR3 boundary, so the rest is inferred from the germline J gene. V is TRBV6-4 and J is TRBJ2-3, with 8 bases lining up with TRBD2. After removal of 5 bases from V and 2 bases from J, the junction contained 6 bases not matched to a gene. CDR3 length equals 15 residues. CDR1 and CDR2 (germline): MRHNA, SNTAGT. The part of the CDR3 DNA that was read is TGTGCCAGCAGTCAATATAGCGGGAACACAGATACG. Translating it yields CASSQYSGNTDT. The full-length CDR3 reads as CASSQYSGNTDTQYF.

About this clone: The read terminates 3 residues before the CDR3 end, so the remaining end is supplied by the germline J gene. V usage is TRBV19 and J usage is TRBJ2-2; 7 bases match TRBD1. CDR1 LNHDA and CDR2 SQIVND come from the germline V gene (reference sequence). V dropped 4 bases and J dropped 8; count of bases not matched to a gene: 10. The CDR3 totals 15 residues. The CDR3 is CASSTKTGLTGELFF. The CDR3 bases that were read are TGTGCCAGTAGTACCAAGACAGGGCTTACTGGGGAG.

A remark on this clone: The read falls 3 residues short of the CDR3 end, and the missing part is taken from the germline J gene. The chain couples TRBV7-6 to TRBJ1-2; no firm D call. The germline V gene encodes CDR1 SGHVS and CDR2 FNYEAQ. The CDR3 covers 15 residues. Partial CDR3 DNA: TGTGCCAGCAGCCCTACTAGCGGGAGTAACAATGAC. Translated: CASSPTSGSNND. From start to end, the CDR3 is CASSPTSGSNNDYTF.

As to this clone: One junction end does not reproduce the germline sequence, and a read error may be involved. From the germline J gene comes the end of the CDR3, since the read stops 3 residues before it. The chain has TRBV18 and TRBJ1-2, with unresolved D. This CDR3 is 12 amino acids long. From germline, CDR1 is KGHSH and CDR2 LQKENI. The CDR3 protein is CASSPMLYDYTF. CDR3 bases read: TGTGCCAGCTCACCAATGCTCTATGAC.

The DNA read from the CDR3 is TGTGCCAGCACCCAGACAGGGGCCGCGGGAGGC. Encoded protein: CASTQTGAAGG. In full, the CDR3 reads CASTQTGAAGGYTF. V gene TRBV14 combines with J gene TRBJ1-2; 8 bases align to TRBD1. Read coverage stops 3 residues before the CDR3 terminus; the germline J gene supplies the remainder. CDR1 is SGHDN, CDR2 FVKESK, per germline. CDR3 length: 14 residues.

As to this clone: The CDR3 end lies 3 residues beyond the end of the read and is filled in from the germline J gene. The chain employs TRBV20-1 and TRBJ2-7, with 8 bases matching TRBD1. CDR1 is DFQATT and CDR2 is SNEGSKA in the germline V gene (reference sequence). Trimming took 6 bases from V and 2 from J; bases not matched to a gene: 9. The CDR3 has 14 residues. CDR3 amino acids: CSATGQGTAYEQYF. CDR3 DNA (partial): TGCAGTGCGACCGGACAGGGCACGGCCTACGAG.

Comments on this clone: The CDR3 end falls 3 residues outside the read, so it is completed with the germline J gene. The chain recombines TRBV18 with TRBJ1-1; 7 bases map to TRBD1. The CDR3 loop spans 14 amino acids. The germline CDR1 and CDR2 sequences are KGHSH and LQKENI. The ends lost 4 bases at V and 0 bases at J; junction bases unmatched: 2. CDR3 residues: CASSQGAMNTEAFF. The part of the CDR3 DNA that was read is TGTGCCAGCTCACAGGGGGCTATGAACACTGAA.

Regarding this clone: The read is 3 residues too short to cover the CDR3 end, so that end is filled in from the germline J gene. The rearrangement links TRBV19 to TRBJ2-5; TRBD1 might be the D (6 bases). Germline CDR1 and CDR2: LNHDA and SQIVND (reference sequence). CDR3 size: 13 residues. V gave up 4 bases and J gave up 5 bases, with 11 bases separating them. The CDR3 DNA, read in part, is TGTGCCAGTAGTAACCAGGGGAGCGAGACC. Its protein product is CASSNQGSET. The full CDR3 reads CASSNQGSETQYF.

As concerns this clone: From the germline J gene comes the end of the CDR3, since the read stops 3 residues before it. This chain joins TRBV19 and TRBJ1-2; D might be TRBD1 (5 bases). The length of the CDR3 is 15 residues. Germline V gene lookup returns CDR1 LNHDA and CDR2 SQIVND (reference sequence). CDR3 bases read: TGTGCCAGTAGTCTTAGCGGGACGTACTCCTACGAC. This translates into CASSLSGTYSYD. The complete CDR3 sequence is CASSLSGTYSYDYTF.

Worth noting for this clone: The missing CDR3 end, 3 residues past where the read stops, is filled in from the germline J gene. This chain joins TRBV6-4 and TRBJ2-1, with D possibly being TRBD1 (6 bases). Germline V gene sequence: CDR1 MRHNA, CDR2 SNTAGT. V dropped 2 bases and J dropped 0 bases, with 8 bases sitting between them. The CDR3 is 15 residues long. The CDR3 sequence is CASSDADSSYNEQFF. Incomplete CDR3 DNA: TGTGCCAGCAGTGACGCGGACAGCTCCTACAATGAG.

With respect to this clone: With the read ending 3 residues before the CDR3 end, the germline J gene is used to fill in that end. This chain links TRBV5-1 with TRBJ1-1; possibly TRBD1 for D (6 bases). The CDR3 totals 13 residues. Deletions cut 3 bases from V and 1 base from J, with 7 bases between. Germline V gives CDR1 SGHRS, CDR2 YFSETQ. The DNA read from the CDR3 is TGCGCCAGCAGCTCGGGACAGAACACTGAA. Translated, it gives CASSSGQNTE. The whole CDR3 sequence is CASSSGQNTEAFF.